These 12 T cell receptor beta chains were all obtained from the same sample, sequenced in a study of OX40 agonist ivuxolimab in advanced cancers. Library preparation employed the immunoSEQ multiplex PCR assay. In TCRdb, the immuneACCESS table is reduced to in-frame sequences with V and J assigned. These tables do not hold every clone; where another copy was compared, an unresolved V gene accounts for under half, and the others remain unexplained. The sample yields roughly 86,000 clones; 70% to 90% were counted once. The ten largest clones represent approximately 2% of the sample. The material sequenced was CD4+ or CD8+ T cells sorted from blood, taken in a trial of the OX40 agonist ivuxolimab. The receptors derive from an adult with an advanced solid tumor such as melanoma, head and neck, liver or kidney cancer.

This chain uses TRBV18 with TRBJ2-6, with D tentatively TRBD2 (6 bases). Germline-derived CDR1 and CDR2 are KGHSH and LQKENI. The CDR3 totals 13 residues. Trimming left V 2 bases short and J 8 bases short, with 7 bases between. CDR3 region: CASSPGGTNVLTF. Here the CDR3 DNA reads TGTGCCAGCTCACCAGGGGGGACCAACGTCCTGACTTTC.

As to this clone: A read error may account for a junction end that differs from germline. The genes are TRBV7-2 and TRBJ1-1; 11 bases match TRBD1. The CDR3 contains 13 residues. From germline, CDR1 is SGHTA and CDR2 FQGNSA. The CDR3 protein is CASSWTGGAETFF. The CDR3 DNA follows: TGTGCCAGCAGCTGGACAGGGGGCGCTGAAACTTTCTTT.

CDR3 DNA: TGTGCCAGCAGCCACTCCAGGACAGGACCCTACGAGCAGTACTTC. Translation: CASSHSRTGPYEQYF. The chain links TRBV7-6 to TRBJ2-7; 7 bases fit TRBD1. Germline CDR1 reads SGHVS; CDR2 reads FNYEAQ. This CDR3 comprises 15 residues. Trimming took 5 bases from V and 2 from J; bases not matched to a gene: 9.

The chain couples TRBV2 to TRBJ2-5; D call uncertain. CDR3 length equals 16 residues. The germline V gene has CDR1 SNHLY and CDR2 FYNNEI. The germline V and J ends were trimmed by 2 bases and 1 base, with 14 bases remaining between them. The CDR3 coding sequence is TGTGCCAGCAGTGAATATCTAGGACGGCTCCAAGAGACCCAGTACTTC. This encodes CASSEYLGRLQETQYF.

CDR3 nucleotide sequence: TGTGCCAGCAGCCCCGGGACAGGGTGGGGGGACACCATATATTTT. This encodes CASSPGTGWGDTIYF. This chain uses TRBV7-2 with TRBJ1-3; 9 bases align to TRBD1. Losses at the gene ends were 5 bases for V and 8 bases for J; bases not matched to a gene: 10. Germline V CDR1 and CDR2: SGHTA, FQGNSA. CDR3 length: 15 amino acids.

This rearrangement joins TRBV2 to TRBJ1-2; maybe TRBD1 (5 bases). Germline V lookup: CDR1 SNHLY, CDR2 FYNNEI. V was cut by 6 bases and J by 5 bases, with 19 bases left in between. The CDR3 runs to 15 residues. The CDR3 loop reads CASSAVGGRAYGYTF. The CDR3 DNA follows: TGTGCCAGCAGCGCCGTGGGGGGTCGGGCTTATGGCTACACCTTC.

The V gene is TRBV7-2, the J gene TRBJ2-1; D remains ambiguous. CDR3 length: 13 amino acids. CDR1 is SGHTA and CDR2 is FQGNSA in the germline V gene. The V and J ends lost 6 bases and 4 bases respectively, with 10 bases between them. Here the CDR3 DNA reads TGTGCCAGCAGGCCGGTAGGGTACAATGAGCAGTTCTTC. This gives the protein CASRPVGYNEQFF.

This clone was seen a handful of times. The chain uses TRBV9 and TRBJ2-3, with 10 bases aligning to TRBD2. Germline-derived CDR1 and CDR2 are SGDLS and YYNGEE. The CDR3 is 14 amino acids. The trim removed 5 bases at V and 4 bases at J, leaving 4 bases unmatched. The CDR3 spells CASRRTSGSDTQYF. The DNA of the CDR3 is TGTGCCAGCAGGAGGACTAGCGGATCAGATACGCAGTATTTT.

V is TRBV6-4 and J is TRBJ2-1; D is unresolved. From germline, CDR1 is MRHNA and CDR2 SNTAGT. CDR3 length: 15 residues. V was shortened by 2 bases and J by 0 bases, with 8 bases between the two germline ends. The CDR3 nucleotides are TGTGCCAGCAGTGACGGATTTAGCTCCTACAATGAGCAGTTCTTC. Amino acids: CASSDGFSSYNEQFF.

This sequence joins TRBV7-2 and TRBJ1-1, with D possibly being TRBD1 (6 bases). Germline V gene lookup returns CDR1 SGHTA and CDR2 FQGNSA. Trimming stripped 3 bases from V and 1 base from J, with 15 bases between. This CDR3 is 16 amino acids long. Here the CDR3 reads CASSFDNRVRNTEAFF. The CDR3 DNA is TGTGCCAGCAGCTTCGATAACAGGGTGCGGAACACTGAAGCTTTCTTT.

This sequence joins TRBV4-3 and TRBJ1-2; a weak D match, TRBD1 (6 bases). The CDR3 has 14 residues. Germline CDR1 and CDR2: LGHNA and YSLEER. Deletions cut 1 base from V and 4 bases from J, with 10 bases between. CDR3 bases: TGCGCCAGCAGCCAAGTGACGGGGGCCTATGGCTACACCTTC. It translates to CASSQVTGAYGYTF.

The chain employs TRBV27 and TRBJ2-5; D may correspond to TRBD1 or TRBD2 (5 bases each). CDR3 length: 15 amino acids. V shed 3 bases and J shed 1 base, with 12 bases lying between them. Germline-derived CDR1 and CDR2 are MNHEY and SMNVEV (reference sequence). CDR3 sequence reads: CASSFSREIQETQYF. Here the CDR3 DNA reads TGTGCCAGCAGTTTCAGCAGGGAGATCCAAGAGACCCAGTACTTC.